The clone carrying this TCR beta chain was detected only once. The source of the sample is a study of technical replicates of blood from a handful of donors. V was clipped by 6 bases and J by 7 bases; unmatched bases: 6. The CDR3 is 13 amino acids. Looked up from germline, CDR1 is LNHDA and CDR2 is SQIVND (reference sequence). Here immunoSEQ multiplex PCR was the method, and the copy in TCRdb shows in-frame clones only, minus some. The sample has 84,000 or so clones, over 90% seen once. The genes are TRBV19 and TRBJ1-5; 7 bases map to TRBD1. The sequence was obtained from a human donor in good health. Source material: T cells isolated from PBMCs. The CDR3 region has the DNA TGTGCCAGTAGCGACAGGGCGGACCAGCCCCAGCATTTT. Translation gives CASSDRADQPQHF.